This TCR beta chain is drawn from a study of blood T cell repertoires in COVID-19. Here immunoSEQ multiplex PCR was the method, and the copy in TCRdb shows in-frame clones only, minus some. The sample yields around 120,000 clones, about 79% seen once. CDR1 and CDR2 (germline): SGHRS, YFSETQ. The CDR3 has 15 residues. V lost 5 bases to trimming and J lost 1 base; unmatched junction nucleotides: 4. The TCR comes from a man in his sixties or seventies with acute or convalescent COVID-19. The sequencing input was peripheral blood. The chain employs TRBV5-1 and TRBJ2-5; 11 positions match TRBD2. The CDR3 sequence: CASRLLAGVQETQYF. CDR3 coding DNA: TGCGCCAGCAGATTACTAGCGGGGGTCCAAGAGACCCAGTACTTC.